The 22 T cell receptor beta chains reported below all come from one sample, sequenced in a study of vaccination and CD4 T cells after COVID-19 (dated by TCRdb to between 2020 and 2023). The protocol used for the library was PCR. Sequencing used an Illumina iSeq 100. TCR sequencing of DNA from cultured CD4+ T cells used the Oncomine TCR Beta short-read assay at the Johns Hopkins FTIC core. Through fastp at Q25 and MiXCR, TCRdb rebuilt clones from the public reads, retaining in-frame beta chains. CDR3 protein duplicates are merged, each entry listing the most common genes and DNA. The sample table contains 7,400 or so distinct CDR3 sequences; only one count was recorded for roughly three fifths of them. 20% to 25% of the sample is held by the ten biggest clonotypes. The treatment or condition label here, explained by the study, means: roughly 10-day PBMC culture with coronavirus spike peptide pools or control peptides (ViraFEST assay).

Their antigen targets remain unknown. What was sequenced was CD4+ T cells from blood, cultured in vitro. Source of these receptors: a human donor who had recovered from COVID-19.

As to this clonotype: It may be a read error: a sequence one base away is much more abundant. V usage is TRBV28 and J usage is TRBJ2-7, with a possible D match to TRBD1 (6 bases). The germline V gene has CDR1 MDHEN and CDR2 SYDVKM. This CDR3 has 13 amino acids. The CDR3 is CATSGTPTYKQYF. CDR3 nucleotide sequence: TGTGCCACCTCCGGGACACCAACCTACAAGCAGTACTTC.

This clonotype was observed a handful of times. This chain connects TRBV20-1 to TRBJ2-1; TRBD2 aligns across 11 bases. J gave up 6 bases and V 1 base, and 5 bases lay outside the gene matches. The germline CDR1 and CDR2 sequences are DFQATT and SNEGSKA (reference sequence). The CDR3 runs 15 residues. For the CDR3, the DNA is TGCAGTGCTAGAGTAAGGCTAGCGGGGGGCAATGAGCAGTTCTTC. Translation gives CSARVRLAGGNEQFF.

J is TRBJ1-4 and V is TRBV7-9; D remains ambiguous. The CDR3 extends over 15 amino acids. V was trimmed by 4 bases and J by 3 bases, leaving 12 bases between them. Germline V gene data show CDR1 as SEHNR and CDR2 as FQNEAQ (reference sequence). DNA for the CDR3: TGTGCCAGCAGCTATCCCGTCGTGTCTAATGAAAAACTGTTTTTT. This translates into CASSYPVVSNEKLFF.

The chain couples TRBV6-2 or TRBV6-3 to TRBJ1-1; TRBD1 might be the D (6 bases). This CDR3 has 15 residues. Trimming took 6 bases from V and 0 from J, leaving 14 bases between them. Germline V gives CDR1 MNHEY, CDR2 SVGEGT. CDR3 amino acids: CASRGKQGLNTEAFF. The CDR3 nucleotides are TGTGCCAGCAGGGGGAAACAGGGCCTGAACACTGAAGCTTTCTTT.

The CDR3 DNA follows: TGTGCCAGCAGTTATCGACAGGGGGCCTACGAGCAGTACTTC. It encodes CASSYRQGAYEQYF. The gene calls are TRBV27 and TRBJ2-7; 9 bases fit TRBD1. The V and J ends lost 4 bases and 2 bases, in that order; junction bases with no gene match: 3. Germline assignment: CDR1 MNHEY and CDR2 SMNVEV (reference sequence). The CDR3 runs 14 residues.

There are a few counts of this clonotype. V and J are TRBV20-1 and TRBJ1-2; 9 positions match TRBD1. The V gene end was trimmed by 5 bases and the J gene end by 2 bases; junction bases not matched to a gene: 6. The CDR3 runs 14 residues. The germline CDR1 and CDR2 sequences are DFQATT and SNEGSKA (reference sequence). The CDR3 DNA follows: TGCAGTGCTCTTACCGGGACAGGGAACTATGGCTACACCTTC. As protein: CSALTGTGNYGYTF.

This clonotype appeared once. This chain links TRBV7-8 with TRBJ2-2; D gene ambiguous. The CDR3 extends over 16 amino acids. Trimming cost V 2 bases and J 1 base, with 11 bases left between them. Germline lookup yields CDR1 SGHVS and CDR2 FQNEAQ. The CDR3: CASSLRGSGNTGELFF. The CDR3 nucleotides are TGTGCCAGCAGCTTACGTGGCTCAGGGAACACCGGGGAGCTGTTTTTT.

This clonotype came up a few times. The chain is built from TRBV19 and TRBJ1-5; TRBD1 matches 10 bases. Germline CDR1 reads LNHDA; CDR2 reads SQIVND (reference sequence). J lost 8 bases, V lost 6 bases, and 7 bases had no gene match. This CDR3 is built from 14 residues. CDR3 nucleotides: TGTGCCAGTAGCCGACAGGGGGCGTGGGAGCCCCAGCATTTT. Translated, it gives CASSRQGAWEPQHF.

The V and J genes are TRBV20-1 and TRBJ2-3, with TRBD2 matching 12 bases. The germline gives CDR1 DFQATT, CDR2 SNEGSKA (reference sequence). The CDR3 sequence is 15 residues long. Losses at the gene ends were 3 bases for V and 7 bases for J; bases not matched to a gene: 8. The CDR3 DNA follows: TGCAGTGCTAGTGGACTAGCGGGAACGGGTAATACGCAGTATTTT. It specifies CSASGLAGTGNTQYF.

The chain recombines TRBV5-6 with TRBJ2-1; possibly TRBD1 for D (5 bases). Germline CDR1 SGHDT, CDR2 YYEEEE. The CDR3 runs 16 residues. Trimming removed 1 base from V and 0 bases from J, with 11 bases in between. CDR3 bases: TGTGCCAGCAGCTTGTGGGCTGACAGCTCCTACAATGAGCAGTTCTTC. It codes for CASSLWADSSYNEQFF.

The V call is TRBV19, the J call TRBJ2-7; tentatively, D is TRBD1 (6 bases). V lost 9 bases and J 2 bases, leaving 17 bases between the germline ends. There are 14 residues in the CDR3. Germline loops: CDR1 LNHDA, CDR2 SQIVND (reference sequence). The CDR3 region has the DNA TGTGCCAGCCAAAGACAGGTGGGAACCTACGAGCAGTACTTC. It is translated as CASQRQVGTYEQYF.

This clonotype was counted only a few times. The chain joins TRBV11-3 to TRBJ1-2; a possible D gene is TRBD1 (5 bases). Germline CDR1 SGHNT, CDR2 YENEEA. CDR3 length: 12 residues. V lost 1 base and J 5 bases, leaving 5 bases between the germline ends. The CDR3 DNA reads as TGTGCCAGCAGCTTAGGACAGTATGGCTACACCTTC. Amino acids: CASSLGQYGYTF.

The chain uses TRBV19 and TRBJ2-2; 8 positions match TRBD2. After removal of 3 bases from V and 1 base from J, the junction contained 4 bases not matched to a gene. Germline V CDR1 and CDR2: LNHDA, SQIVND (reference sequence). The CDR3 runs to 16 residues. DNA of the CDR3: TGTGCCAGTAGTATTTTTGGGACTAGGAACACCGGGGAGCTGTTTTTT. It specifies CASSIFGTRNTGELFF.

The J gene is TRBJ2-1, the V gene TRBV7-2; a weak D match, TRBD2 (6 bases). Germline V gives CDR1 SGHTA, CDR2 FQGNSA. The CDR3 length is 15 residues. With 2 bases removed from V and 1 base from J, the gap between germline ends came to 9 bases. DNA for the CDR3: TGTGCCAGCAGCTTATTTGGGACTTCCTACAATGAGCAGTTCTTC. Residues: CASSLFGTSYNEQFF.

The chain employs TRBV5-1 and TRBJ2-1; 9 bases fit TRBD1. V shed 6 bases, J shed 10 bases, and the junction held 11 bases outside the gene matches. Germline V lookup: CDR1 SGHRS, CDR2 YFSETQ. The length of the CDR3 is 14 residues. CDR3 nucleotide sequence: TGCGCCAGCACTCCGGGACAGGGAGCATTAGAGCAGTTCTTC. This encodes CASTPGQGALEQFF.

The rearrangement joins TRBV6-1 to TRBJ2-2; 7 positions match TRBD2. The CDR3 is 18 amino acids. CDR1 is MNHNS and CDR2 is SASEGT in the germline V gene. With 7 bases clipped from V and 6 bases from J, the junction kept 20 bases outside the gene matches. In DNA, the CDR3 is TGTGCCAGCACCAAATACCCCGGGACTACGTCTTCGTCCGGGGAGCTGTTTTTT. Protein product: CASTKYPGTTSSSGELFF.

This chain uses TRBV19 with TRBJ2-5; 9 nucleotides match TRBD1. Per germline, CDR1 LNHDA and CDR2 SQIVND (reference sequence). The junction had 11 bases not matched to a gene; V was cut back by 5 bases and J by 4 bases. This CDR3 comprises 16 residues. CDR3 sequence: CASSVQGTGLRETQYF. The CDR3 region has the DNA TGTGCCAGTAGTGTCCAAGGGACAGGGCTTAGAGAGACCCAGTACTTC.

This rearrangement joins TRBV7-8 to TRBJ1-1; D uncertain. Germline V lookup: CDR1 SGHVS, CDR2 FQNEAQ. The CDR3 sequence is 15 residues long. Trimming took 3 bases from V and 1 from J, leaving 12 bases between them. The CDR3 coding sequence is TGTGCCAGCAGCTTCCCGGGCGGGTCGAACACTGAAGCTTTCTTT. Translation: CASSFPGGSNTEAFF.

The genes are TRBV5-4 and TRBJ2-7, with TRBD2 matching over 12 bases. The germline V gene has CDR1 SGHNT and CDR2 YYREEE (reference sequence). The V segment lost 4 bases and the J segment 2 bases; nucleotides outside the gene matches: 10. The CDR3 is 17 amino acids. CDR3 sequence reads: CASSPMTSGGSPYEQYF. CDR3 coding DNA: TGTGCCAGCAGCCCCATGACTAGCGGGGGAAGCCCCTACGAGCAGTACTTC.

V is TRBV10-3 and J is TRBJ2-3; 9 bases map to TRBD2. The J segment lost 5 bases and the V segment lost 10 bases, leaving 16 bases of the junction unmatched. The CDR3 spans 16 residues. Germline V lookup: CDR1 ENHRY, CDR2 SYGVKD. This CDR3 is CATQVLGGGAGDTQYF. As DNA, the CDR3 is TGTGCCACGCAGGTGTTGGGCGGGGGGGCCGGAGATACGCAGTATTTT.

This rearrangement joins TRBV6-1 to TRBJ1-5; D is uncertain. The CDR3 runs 13 residues. Trimming took off 10 bases at V and 10 bases at J, with 20 bases between the two ends. CDR1 is MNHNS and CDR2 is SASEGT in the germline V gene. This chain's CDR3 is CATPWVADCPQHF. The CDR3 nucleotides are TGTGCCACCCCCTGGGTAGCTGATTGTCCCCAGCATTTT.

The chain joins TRBV20-1 to TRBJ1-4; tentative D call: TRBD1 (6 bases). The CDR3 contains 13 residues. The V and J ends lost 3 bases and 8 bases respectively, with 13 bases between them. Germline V gene data show CDR1 as DFQATT and CDR2 as SNEGSKA (reference sequence). The CDR3: CSASYRAVEKLFF. In DNA, the CDR3 is TGCAGTGCTAGCTACAGGGCCGTCGAAAAACTGTTTTTT.